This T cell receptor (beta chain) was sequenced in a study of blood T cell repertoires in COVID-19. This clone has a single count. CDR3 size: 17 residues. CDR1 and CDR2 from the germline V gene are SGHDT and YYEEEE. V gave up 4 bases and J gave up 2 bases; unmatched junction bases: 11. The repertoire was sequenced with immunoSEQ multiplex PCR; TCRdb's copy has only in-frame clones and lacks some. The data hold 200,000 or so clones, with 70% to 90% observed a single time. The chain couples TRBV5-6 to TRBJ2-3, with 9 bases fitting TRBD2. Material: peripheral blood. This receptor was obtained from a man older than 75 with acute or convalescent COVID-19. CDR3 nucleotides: TGTGCCAGCAGCCGCCTGGGGGCGGGAGGGGCCACAGATACGCAGTATTTT. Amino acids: CASSRLGAGGATDTQYF. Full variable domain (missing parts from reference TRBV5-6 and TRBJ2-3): DAGVTQSPTHLIKTRGQQVTLRCSPKSGHDTVSWYQQALGQGPQFIFQYYEEEERQRGNFPDRFSGHQFPNYSSELNVNALLLGDSALYLCASSRLGAGGATDTQYFGPGTRLTVL.